This T cell receptor (beta chain) was captured in a study of human T cells and chemical hapten exposure. In the study overall: 2% DPC applied to an approximately 2 cm by approximately 2 cm arm area sensitized donors.

Time point described: patch test 2, 6 weeks after DPC sensitization. As to treatment: therapeutic diphenylcyclopropenone sensitization with weekly scalp DPC. CDR3 length equals 13 residues. Trimming removed 11 bases at V and 2 bases at J, with 12 bases between. Looked up from germline, CDR1 is KGHDR and CDR2 is SFDVKD. In its sample, this clonotype was seen a few times. The target antigen is unknown. Authors' methods: Sample-level TCR yields exhibited a median of approximately 88,000, with a range of roughly 23,224 to 750,000. TCRdb processed the RACE reads anew with MiXCR; each CDR3 protein has one entry. Clone size and V and J calls follow TCRdb, not the original study. Seen here are about 110,000 distinct CDR3 sequences, roughly a tenth observed once, and the top ten hold about 3.1%. General study findings and limits: Sensitizing to DPC left TCRs with a frequency above 1 in 1000 unaltered.

The V gene is TRBV24-1, the J gene TRBJ2-1, with D possibly being TRBD1 or TRBD2 (6 bases each). This sample comprised whole blood, obtained in connection with sensitization to the hapten diphenylcyclopropenone (DPC). This receptor was obtained from a woman in her 40s with alopecia areata. Some clones in this sample may be carry-over from other donors' samples. This CDR3 is CASGGTTYNEQFF. CDR3 bases: TGTGCCAGTGGGGGGACAACCTACAATGAGCAGTTCTTC.